One sample yielded the 22 T cell receptor beta chains listed below, sequenced in a study of OX40 agonist ivuxolimab in advanced cancers. Sequencing used immunoSEQ multiplex PCR; TCRdb keeps in-frame clones, though not all of them. The data show under 15,000 clones, 82% seen once. Specimen: CD4+ or CD8+ T cells sorted from blood, collected in a trial of the OX40 agonist ivuxolimab. These receptors came from an adult with an advanced solid tumor such as melanoma, head and neck, liver or kidney cancer.

The chain combines TRBV6-6 with TRBJ1-1; possibly TRBD1 for D (6 bases). CDR1 is MNHNY, CDR2 SVGAGI, per germline (reference sequence). CDR3 length: 13 amino acids. Trimming stripped 11 bases from V and 0 bases from J, with 13 bases between. CDR3 residues: CAVRDTMNTEAFF. The CDR3 DNA is TGTGCCGTCCGGGACACCATGAACACTGAAGCTTTCTTT.

CDR3: CASSVSGSTDTQYF. The CDR3 DNA reads TGTGCCAGCAGCGTTAGCGGTAGCACAGATACGCAGTATTTT. The chain links TRBV9 to TRBJ2-3; D perhaps matches TRBD2 (6 bases). Per the germline V gene, CDR1 is SGDLS and CDR2 is YYNGEE. CDR3 length: 14 residues. Trimming removed 2 bases at V and 0 bases at J, with 7 bases between. Based on the CDR3 plus reference TRBV9 and TRBJ2-3, the full variable domain is DSGVTQTPKHLITATGQRVTLRCSPRSGDLSVYWYQQSLDQGLQFLIQYYNGEERAKGNILERFSAQQFPDLHSELNLSSLELGDSALYFCASSVSGSTDTQYFGPGTRLTVL.

The chain employs TRBV5-6 and TRBJ2-1; 11 nucleotides line up with TRBD2. Unmatched junction bases numbered 11, after V lost 4 bases and J lost 8 bases. Germline V gene data show CDR1 as SGHDT and CDR2 as YYEEEE. The CDR3 is 16 amino acids. The CDR3 here is CASSGIAGGPSDEQFF. In DNA, the CDR3 is TGTGCCAGCAGCGGAATAGCGGGAGGGCCTTCCGATGAGCAGTTCTTC.

The J gene is TRBJ2-1, the V gene TRBV5-4; D unresolved. V was shortened by 2 bases and J by 0 bases, with 9 bases between the two germline ends. CDR3 size: 15 residues. Looked up from germline, CDR1 is SGHNT and CDR2 is YYREEE (reference sequence). The CDR3 region has the DNA TGTGCCAGCAGCTTCCTTTCAAGCTCCTACAATGAGCAGTTCTTC. This sequence encodes CASSFLSSSYNEQFF.

The rearrangement uses TRBV4-3 and TRBJ1-5; D unresolved. The CDR3 totals 15 residues. CDR1 and CDR2 (germline): LGHNA, YSLEER. The ends were cut back, 0 bases at V and 2 bases at J, with 8 bases in the middle. The CDR3 reads CASSQDERGNQPQHF. CDR3 nucleotide sequence: TGCGCCAGCAGCCAAGATGAAAGGGGCAATCAGCCCCAGCATTTT.

The V gene is TRBV9, the J gene TRBJ2-7; 11 nucleotides line up with TRBD1. J lost 5 bases, V lost 4 bases, and 8 bases had no gene match. This CDR3 spans 15 amino acids. CDR1 is SGDLS and CDR2 is YYNGEE in the germline V gene. CDR3 bases: TGTGCCAGCAGCCCAATGGGGACAGGGGGTAACGAGCAGTACTTC. Translating gives CASSPMGTGGNEQYF.

The V gene is TRBV19, the J gene TRBJ2-7; D is possibly TRBD1 (5 bases). Trimming left V 6 bases short and J 7 bases short, with 13 bases between. Germline V lookup: CDR1 LNHDA, CDR2 SQIVND (reference sequence). This CDR3 spans 12 amino acids. The CDR3 DNA reads TGTGCCAGTAGGGAAGGGGCACGGGAGCAGTACTTC. It codes for CASREGAREQYF.

The chain has TRBV27 and TRBJ2-7, with a tentative D call TRBD2 (6 bases). This CDR3 comprises 14 residues. The germline V gene has CDR1 MNHEY and CDR2 SMNVEV (reference sequence). V was pared by 3 bases and J by 3 bases, with 12 bases between. The CDR3 coding sequence is TGTGCCAGCAGTTTGGGCGGGACTCACTACGAGCAGTACTTC. Its translation is CASSLGGTHYEQYF.

The V call is TRBV5-1, the J call TRBJ2-5; D call uncertain. Germline V gene lookup returns CDR1 SGHRS and CDR2 YFSETQ. The ends were cut back, 4 bases at V and 2 bases at J, with 6 bases in the middle. The CDR3 is 12 amino acids. The CDR3 protein is CASSQNQETQYF. CDR3 nucleotides: TGCGCCAGCAGCCAAAATCAAGAGACCCAGTACTTC.

This clone was found once. The sample contains more than one DNA sequence encoding this CDR3. The chain uses TRBV11-3 and TRBJ2-7; tentatively, D is TRBD1 (5 bases). The germline V gene encodes CDR1 SGHNT and CDR2 YENEEA. Deletions cut 2 bases from V and 1 base from J, with 12 bases between. This CDR3 spans 15 amino acids. CDR3 nucleotide sequence: TGTGCCAGCAGCTTATCGGCAGGGCCATCCTACGAGCAGTACTTC. Its protein product is CASSLSAGPSYEQYF.

The count of this clone is one. CDR3 loop: CASSLESGTGNSPLHF. The CDR3 DNA is TGTGCCAGCAGCTTAGAAAGCGGGACAGGCAATTCACCCCTCCACTTT. The chain couples TRBV11-1 to TRBJ1-6, with 8 nucleotides matching TRBD1. This CDR3 contains 16 residues. After removal of 1 base from V and 7 bases from J, the junction contained 6 bases not matched to a gene. In germline, CDR1 is SGHAT, CDR2 FQDESV (reference sequence).

The rearrangement joins TRBV28 to TRBJ2-7, with a weak D call TRBD2 (6 bases). CDR1 MDHEN and CDR2 SYDVKM come from the germline V gene. CDR3 length: 12 amino acids. V was trimmed by 7 bases and J by 8 bases, leaving 15 bases between them. The CDR3 loop reads CASTPPRGKQYF. DNA for the CDR3: TGTGCCAGCACCCCGCCACGGGGGAAGCAGTACTTC. The full variable domain, in which reference TRBV28 and TRBJ2-7 provide the parts outside the CDR3, is DVKVTQSSRYLVKRTGEKVFLECVQDMDHENMFWYRQDPGLGLRLIYFSYDVKMKEKGDIPEGYSVSREKKERFSLILESASTNQTSMYLCASTPPRGKQYFGPGTRLTVT.

This clone was observed many times. The CDR3 reads CASILRQAEQYF. CDR3 in DNA: TGTGCCAGCATCCTTAGACAGGCGGAGCAGTACTTC. J is TRBJ2-7 and V is TRBV2; TRBD1 is a possible D gene (6 bases). This CDR3 has 12 residues. CDR1 is SNHLY, CDR2 FYNNEI, per germline. With 7 bases removed from V and 7 bases from J, the gap between germline ends came to 14 bases. Combining the CDR3 with reference TRBV2 and TRBJ2-7 gives the whole variable domain EPEVTQTPSHQVTQMGQEVILRCVPISNHLYFYWYRQILGQKVEFLVSFYNNEISEKSEIFDDQFSVERPDGSNFTLKIRSTKLEDSAMYFCASILRQAEQYFGPGTRLTVT.

The V and J genes are TRBV7-8 and TRBJ2-7; 8 bases are shared with TRBD2. V shed 1 base, J shed 6 bases, and the junction held 5 bases outside the gene matches. Germline CDR1 is SGHVS and CDR2 is FQNEAQ. The CDR3 is 14 residues long. As DNA, the CDR3 is TGTGCCAGCAGCTTAGGCGGGGGGCAACGCGAGCAGTACTTC. Encoded protein: CASSLGGGQREQYF.

The chain carries TRBV2 and TRBJ2-7; TRBD1 matches at 8 bases. Germline CDR1 and CDR2: SNHLY and FYNNEI. Trimming cost V 4 bases and J 6 bases; bases outside gene matches: 11. The CDR3 consists of 15 residues. The CDR3 spells CASSGTGRKVFEQYF. CDR3 nucleotides: TGTGCCAGCAGTGGGACAGGGAGGAAGGTCTTCGAGCAGTACTTC.

The chain employs TRBV4-1 and TRBJ2-1; TRBD1 might be the D (5 bases). V was trimmed by 0 bases and J by 5 bases, leaving 20 bases between them. Germline loops: CDR1 MGHRA, CDR2 YSYEKL. CDR3 length: 18 residues. The CDR3, as DNA: TGCGCCAGCAGCCAAGATCCAACCAGGGAAATGGGCCACAATGAGCAGTTCTTC. This codes for CASSQDPTREMGHNEQFF.

This clone occurred once. The J gene is TRBJ2-2, the V gene TRBV6-5, with a weak D call TRBD2 (5 bases). Germline V gene lookup returns CDR1 MNHEY and CDR2 SVGAGI. The length of the CDR3 is 14 residues. Trimming removed 8 bases at V and 7 bases at J, with 17 bases between. CDR3 bases: TGTGCCAGCGTTCAGGATAGCGCTGGCGGGGAGCTGTTTTTT. Its translation is CASVQDSAGGELFF.

This chain uses TRBV7-9 with TRBJ2-2; D not resolved. From germline, CDR1 is SEHNR and CDR2 FQNEAQ (reference sequence). V was shortened by 9 bases and J by 5 bases, with 10 bases between the two germline ends. The CDR3 has 12 amino acids. The CDR3 DNA follows: TGTGCCAGTTCCCCCCCAACCGGGGAGCTGTTTTTT. The encoded protein is CASSPPTGELFF.

The V gene is TRBV7-3, the J gene TRBJ2-7, with TRBD1 matching over 9 bases. The CDR3 runs 13 residues. After removal of 5 bases from V and 3 bases from J, the junction contained 2 bases not matched to a gene. Germline V lookup: CDR1 SGHTA, CDR2 FQGTGA. The CDR3: CASSTGQGYEQYF. CDR3 sequence (DNA): TGTGCCAGCAGCACGGGACAGGGCTACGAGCAGTACTTC.

This chain connects TRBV13 to TRBJ1-3, with D possibly TRBD1 on 6 matching bases. V was cut by 1 base and J by 9 bases, with 19 bases left in between. Germline V gene sequence: CDR1 PRHDT, CDR2 FYEKMQ (reference sequence). The CDR3 spans 16 residues. CDR3: CASSLAGAIFRGTIYF. CDR3 nucleotides: TGTGCCAGCAGCTTAGCAGGGGCAATTTTCCGTGGCACCATATATTTT.

The J gene is TRBJ1-1, the V gene TRBV4-1, with D maybe TRBD1 (6 bases). Per germline, CDR1 MGHRA and CDR2 YSYEKL. Deletions cut 2 bases from V and 10 bases from J, with 11 bases between. This CDR3 is built from 12 residues. The CDR3 sequence: CASSQNRDRAFF. The CDR3 DNA is TGCGCCAGCAGCCAAAACAGGGATCGAGCTTTCTTT.

This chain connects TRBV27 to TRBJ2-7, with 8 nucleotides matching TRBD1. CDR1 is MNHEY and CDR2 is SMNVEV in the germline V gene (reference sequence). The CDR3 spans 14 residues. J was trimmed by 1 base and V by 5 bases; bases with no gene match: 4. CDR3 protein: CASSLGQGSYEQYF. CDR3 coding DNA: TGTGCCAGCAGTCTTGGACAGGGATCCTACGAGCAGTACTTC.